This paragraph covers one T cell receptor beta chain sequence. The entry originates in a study of OX40 agonist ivuxolimab in advanced cancers. The wider study: Given to patients was ivuxolimab, an agonistic anti-OX40 (CD134) antibody. Patients were dosed intravenously with ivuxolimab at 0.01 to 10 mg/kg every 2 weeks.

The table came from immunoSEQ multiplex PCR; TCRdb's copy has only in-frame clones and leaves some out. The sample includes 100,000 or so clones, less than 85% of them seen just once. Germline V lookup: CDR1 MGHDK, CDR2 SYGVNS. The ends were cut back, 5 bases at V and 1 base at J, with 11 bases in the middle. The CDR3 runs 14 residues. The receptor's source is an adult with an advanced solid tumor such as melanoma, head and neck, liver or kidney cancer. The chain carries TRBV25-1 and TRBJ1-1; maybe TRBD1 (5 bases). The sample was CD4+ or CD8+ T cells sorted from blood, taken in a trial of the OX40 agonist ivuxolimab. CDR3 loop: CASSRGQENTEAFF. In nucleotides, the CDR3 is TGTGCCAGCAGTAGGGGCCAGGAGAACACTGAAGCTTTCTTT. The complete variable domain, with remaining parts taken from reference TRBV25-1 and TRBJ1-1, reads EADIYQTPRYLVIGTGKKITLECSQTMGHDKMYWYQQDPGMELHLIHYSYGVNSTEKGDLSSESTVSRIRTEHFPLTLESARPSHTSQYLCASSRGQENTEAFFGQGTRLTVV.